This is a list of T cell receptor beta chains from one sample in a study of human T cells and chemical hapten exposure. TCRdb reprocessed the RACE reads via MiXCR and lists one record per CDR3 protein. The sample includes tens of thousands of distinct CDR3 sequences, 10% to 13% of them seen just once. The source was whole blood, collected in connection with sensitization to the hapten diphenylcyclopropenone (DPC). The receptors shown here come from a man between 50 and 59 years old with alopecia areata. Some clones in this sample may be carry-over from other donors' samples. Each CDR3 is given with its conserved first and last residue. The D gene is left open where the match is weak. Clone size is not always given. Where it is, it says once, few, many or a class for expanded clones.

clone size	V gene	CDR3 length	J gene	D gene	CDR3 DNA	CDR3 protein
NA	TRBV3-1	13	TRBJ2-5	NA	TGTGCCAGCAGCAGCACACGTCAAGAGACCCAGTACTTC	CASSSTRQETQYF
NA	TRBV28	15	TRBJ2-1	TRBD2	TGTGCCAGCAGAACGGGACTAGCGGGCCTCAATGAGCAGTTCTTC	CASRTGLAGLNEQFF
few	TRBV7-6	14	TRBJ1-3	NA	TGTGCCAGCAGCCCCGTAGGAGGGGGAAACACCATATATTTT	CASSPVGGGNTIYF
NA	TRBV12-3/TRBV12-4	15	TRBJ2-5	NA	TGTGCCAGCAGTTTATTCGGGGGCTCGGGAGAGACCCAGTACTTC	CASSLFGGSGETQYF
NA	TRBV29-1	18	TRBJ2-3	NA	TGCAGCGTTGTCGGGATTCTCGGAAAAGATCTTAGCACAGATACGCAGTATTTT	CSVVGILGKDLSTDTQYF
many	TRBV7-9	13	TRBJ1-1	NA	TGTGCCAGCAGCTTAGGCACGCACGGTGAAGCTTTCTTT	CASSLGTHGEAFF
medium-sized	TRBV11-2	13	TRBJ2-3	NA	TGTGCCAGCAGTGTTCCGGGAGCTAGGACGCAGTATTTT	CASSVPGARTQYF
many	TRBV7-7	17	TRBJ2-2	TRBD2	TGTGCTAGCAGCCTCAGCCCTAGCGGGGGGAACACCGGGGAGCTGTTTTTT	CASSLSPSGGNTGELFF
few	TRBV5-1	14	TRBJ2-7	TRBD1	TGCGCCAGCAGCTCAATAGGGACAGAATACGAGCAGTACTTC	CASSSIGTEYEQYF
many	TRBV6-5	13	TRBJ2-3	NA	TGTGCCAGCAGTTCGGGACCGCTTTTGACGCAGTATTTT	CASSSGPLLTQYF
NA	TRBV29-1	11	TRBJ2-2	NA	TGCAGCGTTGGGGTTCACGGGGAGCTGTTTTTT	CSVGVHGELFF
many	TRBV10-2	14	TRBJ2-5	NA	TGCGCCAGCAGTGAGTCGAGGGGCCGAGAGACCCAGTACTTC	CASSESRGRETQYF
NA	TRBV20-1	16	TRBJ2-1	TRBD2	TGCAGTGCTAGAGTTTCGACTAGCGGATCCTACAATGAGCAGTTCTTC	CSARVSTSGSYNEQFF
many	TRBV5-1	15	TRBJ2-2	TRBD2	TGCGCCAGCAGCTTGGTAGCGGGAGAGACCGGGGAGCTGTTTTTT	CASSLVAGETGELFF
many	TRBV18	13	TRBJ2-2	NA	TGTGCCAGCTCACCACTCAGCCCCGGGGAGCTGTTTTTT	CASSPLSPGELFF
many	TRBV28	15	TRBJ1-4	NA	TGTGCCAGCAGTCCGCGGACGGTGTTTAATGAAAAACTGTTTTTT	CASSPRTVFNEKLFF
once	TRBV5-1	15	TRBJ1-6	NA	TGCGCCAGCAGCTTGCACGGACGGGAAAATTCACCCCTCCACTTT	CASSLHGRENSPLHF
NA	TRBV3-1	15	TRBJ1-5	TRBD1	TGTGCCAGCAGCCCCCAAGGACAGGGGGGTCAGCCCCAGCATTTT	CASSPQGQGGQPQHF
many	TRBV7-6	15	TRBJ2-7	NA	TGTGCCAGCAGCTTAGCAGGGGGACCTACCTACGAGCAGTACTTC	CASSLAGGPTYEQYF
many	TRBV5-1	14	TRBJ2-3	TRBD2	TGCGCCAGCAGCTCGGGACTAGGGTTAGATACGCAGTATTTT	CASSSGLGLDTQYF
few	TRBV29-1	12	TRBJ1-5	NA	TGCAGCGTCTCCGACGGTAATCAGCCCCAGCATTTT	CSVSDGNQPQHF
many	TRBV18	14	TRBJ1-2	NA	TGTGCCAGCTCACCGGGCAGGACTAACTATGGCTACACCTTC	CASSPGRTNYGYTF
NA	TRBV12-5	18	TRBJ1-4	TRBD1	TGTGCTAGTGGTTTGGTACGGGACAGGGTCAGCACTAATGAAAAACTGTTTTTT	CASGLVRDRVSTNEKLFF
NA	TRBV19	16	TRBJ1-6	NA	TGTGCCAGTAGTATAGGTTCAGCCCGAATCAAGACACCCCTCCACTTT	CASSIGSARIKTPLHF
few	TRBV29-1	13	TRBJ2-5	NA	TGCAGCGTTAATGCTGAGGGAGGAGAGACCCAGTACTTC	CSVNAEGGETQYF
many	TRBV7-6	18	TRBJ2-1	TRBD2	TGTGCCAGCAGCTTGGAGATACCGGGACTAGCGGGATACAATGAGCAGTTCTTC	CASSLEIPGLAGYNEQFF
NA	TRBV28	14	TRBJ1-1	TRBD1	TGTGCCAGCAGTCGACAGGGGGAGAACACTGAAGCTTTCTTT	CASSRQGENTEAFF
many	TRBV18	15	TRBJ1-6	NA	TGTGCCAGCTCATCAGACCCGACAGCAAATTCACCCCTCCACTTT	CASSSDPTANSPLHF
NA	TRBV29-1	12	TRBJ2-7	NA	TGCAGCGTCCGGGAGACGAGGACCGAGCAGTACTTC	CSVRETRTEQYF
many	TRBV12-3/TRBV12-4	11	TRBJ2-5	NA	TGTGCCAGCAGGGGCGAGGAGACCCAGTACTTC	CASRGEETQYF
NA	TRBV29-1	14	TRBJ2-2	TRBD1	TGCAGCGTGAGACAGGGGGCGAACACCGGGGAGCTGTTTTTT	CSVRQGANTGELFF
NA	TRBV29-1	13	TRBJ2-7	NA	TGCAGCGTTCGACGGGGGTCAACTAGCGAGCAGTACTTC	CSVRRGSTSEQYF
many	TRBV10-1	12	TRBJ2-2	NA	TGCGCCAGCAGTCCTAACACCGGGGAGCTGTTTTTT	CASSPNTGELFF
many	TRBV30	15	TRBJ2-5	NA	TGTGCCTGGAGTGTACGACGGGGAATCCAAGAGACCCAGTACTTC	CAWSVRRGIQETQYF
few	TRBV29-1	15	TRBJ2-5	TRBD2	TGCAGCGTTGATTTGATGCGGGAGGGCCTTGAGACCCAGTACTTC	CSVDLMREGLETQYF
NA	TRBV20-1	17	TRBJ2-1	TRBD2	TGCAGTGCTAGAGATATAGCGGGAGTCGGCTCCTACAATGAGCAGTTCTTC	CSARDIAGVGSYNEQFF
many	TRBV7-9	14	TRBJ2-5	NA	TGTGCCAGCAGCTTAGACCTCTCCCAAGAGACCCAGTACTTC	CASSLDLSQETQYF
many	TRBV11-2	13	TRBJ2-1	NA	TGTGCCAGCAGCCCGCGATTTGACAATGAGCAGTTCTTC	CASSPRFDNEQFF
many	TRBV6-1	15	TRBJ2-6	NA	TGTGCCAGCGGAGGCGGGTCGGTTCGGGCCAACGTCCTGACTTTC	CASGGGSVRANVLTF
few	TRBV4-1	15	TRBJ2-3	NA	TGCGCCAGCAGCCAAGCGGGCGCTAGCACAGATACGCAGTATTTT	CASSQAGASTDTQYF
many	TRBV5-1	14	TRBJ1-2	TRBD1	TGCGCCAGCAGCCTAAGGACAGGGGGCGGTGGCTACACCTTC	CASSLRTGGGGYTF
NA	TRBV2	10	TRBJ2-7	NA	TGTGCCAGCAGTGAGGTAGAGCAGTACTTC	CASSEVEQYF
few	TRBV4-1	21	TRBJ2-3	TRBD2	TGCGCCAGCAGCCGGAAATCAGGACCGACTAGCGGGGGACGGACCACAGATACGCAGTATTTT	CASSRKSGPTSGGRTTDTQYF
few	TRBV28	13	TRBJ1-1	NA	TGTGCCAGCAGTCAAAGGGCGAACACTGAAGCTTTCTTT	CASSQRANTEAFF
many	TRBV24-1	15	TRBJ2-5	NA	TGTGCCACCAGTGACCGTGCGGGGCTCCAAGAGACCCAGTACTTC	CATSDRAGLQETQYF
NA	TRBV20-1	13	TRBJ2-7	NA	TGCAGTGCTAGAGACCTAGCGTACTACGAGCAGTACTTC	CSARDLAYYEQYF
few	TRBV12-3/TRBV12-4	14	TRBJ2-5	TRBD1	TGTGCCAGCAGTACCGGGACAGGGAAAGAGACCCAGTACTTC	CASSTGTGKETQYF